This T cell receptor beta chain is drawn from a study of T-cell reconstitution after alpha-beta-depleted transplantation in children. Construction of the TCRbeta library involved unique molecular identifiers. TCRdb independently ran MiXCR on the PCR reads; one entry per CDR3 protein. Counted here are about 400,000 distinct CDR3 sequences, around 20% occurring once; the ten biggest clones make up 3.5% to 4%. This CDR3 region has 14 residues. V shed 10 bases and J shed 8 bases, with 23 bases lying between them. Germline-derived CDR1 and CDR2 are SGHTA and FQGTGA. The TCR was taken from a human donor who donated a stem cell graft to a child with acute myeloid leukemia. The input for sequencing was PBMCs from the stem cell graft donor, taken from the stem cell graft. The chain joins TRBV7-3 to TRBJ1-2; possibly TRBD1 for D (5 bases). CDR3 DNA sequence: TGTGCCATGGGAACCAAACAGGCCGTCCGAGGCTACACCTTC. Its protein product is CAMGTKQAVRGYTF.